A single sample gave rise to the 7 T cell receptor beta chains below, sequenced in a study of early T cells in non-severe SARS-CoV-2 infection. One entry per CDR3 protein results from TCRdb running MiXCR on the 5' RACE reads. Among approximately 71,000 distinct CDR3 sequences listed, 11% were seen once. Material: whole blood. The receptor set was obtained from an adult who was a healthcare worker with PCR-confirmed SARS-CoV-2 infection or an uninfected control (not recorded which).

This clonotype was seen ten or more times. This chain joins TRBV12-3 or TRBV12-4 and TRBJ2-6, with D hard to call. The V and J ends lost 3 bases and 2 bases respectively, with 5 bases between them. The CDR3 covers 14 residues. CDR3 DNA sequence: TGTGCCAGCAGTTTGTCGGCTGGGGCCAACGTCCTGACTTTC. This encodes CASSLSAGANVLTF.

The CDR3 sequence: CASSPSGLAGGSLRTDTQYF. The CDR3 nucleotides are TGTGCCAGCAGTCCCTCCGGACTAGCGGGAGGGTCCCTTCGCACAGATACGCAGTATTTT. This chain connects TRBV7-9 to TRBJ2-3; TRBD2 agrees at 15 bases. CDR1 is SEHNR, CDR2 FQNEAQ, per germline (reference sequence). The CDR3 is 20 amino acids. V trimming: 6 bases; J trimming: 1 base; junction bases outside the gene matches: 14.

This clonotype was counted a few times. This sequence joins TRBV7-3 and TRBJ2-1; D unclear. Germline CDR1 is SGHTA and CDR2 is FQGTGA. This CDR3 region has 13 residues. With 2 bases removed from V and 8 bases from J, the gap between germline ends came to 10 bases. The CDR3 nucleotides read TGTGCCAGCAGCTTATCCACGACCGATGAGCAGTTCTTC. The encoded protein is CASSLSTTDEQFF. The complete variable domain, with remaining parts taken from reference TRBV7-3 and TRBJ2-1, reads GAGVSQTPSNKVTEKGKYVELRCDPISGHTALYWYRQSLGQGPEFLIYFQGTGAADDSGLPNDRFFAVRPEGSVSTLKIQRTERGDSAVYLCASSLSTTDEQFFGPGTRLTVL.

This sequence joins TRBV7-2 and TRBJ2-3, with D perhaps matching TRBD1 (6 bases). Germline CDR1 and CDR2: SGHTA and FQGNSA. Trimming pared 3 bases from V and 9 bases from J, leaving 19 bases between. The CDR3 length is 15 residues. CDR3 region: CASSLNRQASGTQYF. The CDR3, as DNA: TGTGCCAGCAGCTTGAACCGACAGGCGTCAGGGACGCAGTATTTT.

This rearrangement joins TRBV15 to TRBJ2-3; no firm D call. Trimming pared 2 bases from V and 5 bases from J, leaving 5 bases between. This CDR3 contains 12 residues. The germline gives CDR1 LNHNV, CDR2 YYDKDF (reference sequence). The CDR3 nucleotides are TGTGCCACCAGCAGACGAGGAGATACGCAGTATTTT. Protein product: CATSRRGDTQYF.

The V call is TRBV12-3 or TRBV12-4, the J call TRBJ1-1; D ambiguous. Trimming pared 6 bases from V and 7 bases from J, leaving 21 bases between. The CDR3 has 15 residues. The CDR3 sequence: CASRVRPGRGGEAFF. The CDR3 coding sequence is TGTGCCAGCAGAGTCCGACCCGGGAGAGGTGGTGAAGCTTTCTTT.

This clonotype has only a few counts. The V call is TRBV3-1, the J call TRBJ1-1; D possibly corresponds to TRBD1 (6 bases). The V and J ends lost 5 bases and 4 bases respectively, with 11 bases between them. Germline loops: CDR1 LGHDT, CDR2 YNNKEL (reference sequence). This CDR3 comprises 13 residues. The CDR3 protein is CASSGQSSTEAFF. CDR3 DNA: TGTGCCAGCAGCGGACAGTCGAGCACTGAAGCTTTCTTT.